A few counts support the clone carrying this T cell receptor (beta chain). As yet, its antigen is unknown. The data derive from a study of metastatic and nonmetastatic thyroid tumors. Study summary: Repertoire comparison spanned blood and tumor or nodule tissue of malignant and benign thyroid patients. General observations from the study: It was reportedly found that TCR beta diversity was significantly higher in malignant thyroid tumors than in benign nodules, a difference seen in both blood and tumor samples.

In the original processing: Between-group CDR3 differences, defined by clinicopathological status, yielded a distant-metastasis classifier for papillary thyroid cancer. Via MiXCR, TCRdb re-called the PCR reads. Clone size and V and J calls follow TCRdb, not the original study. The profile shows about 32,000 clones, 20% of them singletons. Germline V gene lookup returns CDR1 MDHEN and CDR2 SYDVKM. The length of the CDR3 is 13 residues. The ends were cut back, 3 bases at V and 0 bases at J, with 6 bases in the middle. Patients had received no treatment of any kind before thyroid surgery. This TCR derives from a female donor with papillary thyroid cancer or a benign thyroid nodule (not recorded which). Some clones in this sample may be carry-over from other donors' samples. The chain joins TRBV28 to TRBJ2-7; no definite D call. The sequencing input was blood. The CDR3 DNA reads as TGTGCCAGCAGTTTCCGGAGCTCCTACGAGCAGTACTTC. It is translated as CASSFRSSYEQYF.